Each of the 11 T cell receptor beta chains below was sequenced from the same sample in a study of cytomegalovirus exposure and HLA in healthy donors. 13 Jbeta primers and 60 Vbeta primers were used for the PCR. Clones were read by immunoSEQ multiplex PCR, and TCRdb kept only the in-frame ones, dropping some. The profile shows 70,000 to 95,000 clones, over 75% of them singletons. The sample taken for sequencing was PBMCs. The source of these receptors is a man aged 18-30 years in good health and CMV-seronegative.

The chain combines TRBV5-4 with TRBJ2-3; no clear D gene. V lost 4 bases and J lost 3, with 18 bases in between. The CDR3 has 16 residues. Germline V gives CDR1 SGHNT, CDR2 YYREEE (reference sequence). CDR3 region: CASSLVGQTETDTQYF. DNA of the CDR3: TGTGCCAGCAGCCTAGTAGGTCAGACTGAGACAGATACGCAGTATTTT.

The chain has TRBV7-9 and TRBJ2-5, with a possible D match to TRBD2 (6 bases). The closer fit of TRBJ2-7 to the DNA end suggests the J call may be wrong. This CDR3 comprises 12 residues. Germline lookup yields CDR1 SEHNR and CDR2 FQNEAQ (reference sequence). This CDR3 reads CASSTPGDEQYF. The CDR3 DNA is TGTGCCAGCAGTACCCCGGGGGACGAGCAGTACTTC.

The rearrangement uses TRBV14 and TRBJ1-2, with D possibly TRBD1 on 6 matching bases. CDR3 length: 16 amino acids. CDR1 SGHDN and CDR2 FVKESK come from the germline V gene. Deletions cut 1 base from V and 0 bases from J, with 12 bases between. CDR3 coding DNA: TGTGCCAGCAGCCAAGCCTGGGGGCCGACTAACTATGGCTACACCTTC. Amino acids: CASSQAWGPTNYGYTF.

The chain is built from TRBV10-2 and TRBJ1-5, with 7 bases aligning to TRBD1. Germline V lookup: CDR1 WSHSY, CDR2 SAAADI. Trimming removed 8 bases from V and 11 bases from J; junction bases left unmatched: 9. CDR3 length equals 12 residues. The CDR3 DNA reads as TGCGCCAGCCGGGACAGCGATCGGGCCCAGCATTTT. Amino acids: CASRDSDRAQHF.

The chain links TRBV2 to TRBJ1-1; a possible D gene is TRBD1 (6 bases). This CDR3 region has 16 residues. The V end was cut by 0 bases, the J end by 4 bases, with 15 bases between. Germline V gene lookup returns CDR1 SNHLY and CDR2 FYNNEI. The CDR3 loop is CASSEALGGGGTEAFF. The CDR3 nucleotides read TGTGCCAGCAGTGAAGCGCTTGGAGGGGGGGGCACTGAAGCTTTCTTT.

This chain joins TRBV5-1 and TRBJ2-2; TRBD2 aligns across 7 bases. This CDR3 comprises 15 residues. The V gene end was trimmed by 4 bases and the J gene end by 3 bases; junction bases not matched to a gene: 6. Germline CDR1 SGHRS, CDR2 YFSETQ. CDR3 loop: CASSLSGGDTGELFF. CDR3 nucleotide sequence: TGCGCCAGCAGCCTTTCTGGGGGGGACACCGGGGAGCTGTTTTTT.

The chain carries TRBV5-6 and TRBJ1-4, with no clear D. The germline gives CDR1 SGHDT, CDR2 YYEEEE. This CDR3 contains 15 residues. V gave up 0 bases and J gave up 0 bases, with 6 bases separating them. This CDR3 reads CASSLVGATNEKLFF. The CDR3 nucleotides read TGTGCCAGCAGCTTGGTCGGGGCAACTAATGAAAAACTGTTTTTT.

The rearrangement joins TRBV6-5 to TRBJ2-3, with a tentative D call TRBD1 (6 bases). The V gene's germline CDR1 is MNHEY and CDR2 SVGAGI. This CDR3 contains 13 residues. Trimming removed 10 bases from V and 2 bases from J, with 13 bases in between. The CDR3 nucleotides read TGTGCCACCAGAGGGGGATTCACAGATACGCAGTATTTT. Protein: CATRGGFTDTQYF.

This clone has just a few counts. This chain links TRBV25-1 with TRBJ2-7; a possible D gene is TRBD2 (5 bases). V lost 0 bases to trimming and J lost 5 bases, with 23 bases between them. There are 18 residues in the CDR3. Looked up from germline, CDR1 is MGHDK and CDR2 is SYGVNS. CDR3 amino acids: CASSEYGPPGRGADEQYF. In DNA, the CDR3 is TGTGCCAGCAGTGAATATGGCCCCCCTGGCAGAGGAGCGGACGAGCAGTACTTC.

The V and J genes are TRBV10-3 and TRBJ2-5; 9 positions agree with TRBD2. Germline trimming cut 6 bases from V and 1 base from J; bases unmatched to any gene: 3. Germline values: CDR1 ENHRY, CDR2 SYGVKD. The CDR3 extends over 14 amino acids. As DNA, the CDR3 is TGTGCCATCAGCAGCGGGGGGACCCAAGAGACCCAGTACTTC. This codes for CAISSGGTQETQYF.

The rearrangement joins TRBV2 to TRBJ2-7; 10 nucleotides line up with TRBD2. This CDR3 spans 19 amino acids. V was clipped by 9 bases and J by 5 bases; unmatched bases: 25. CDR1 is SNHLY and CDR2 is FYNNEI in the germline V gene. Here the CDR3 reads CASSGPSGGTSASVDEQYF. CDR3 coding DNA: TGTGCCAGTTCCGGGCCTAGCGGGGGAACCTCAGCCTCAGTCGACGAGCAGTACTTC.